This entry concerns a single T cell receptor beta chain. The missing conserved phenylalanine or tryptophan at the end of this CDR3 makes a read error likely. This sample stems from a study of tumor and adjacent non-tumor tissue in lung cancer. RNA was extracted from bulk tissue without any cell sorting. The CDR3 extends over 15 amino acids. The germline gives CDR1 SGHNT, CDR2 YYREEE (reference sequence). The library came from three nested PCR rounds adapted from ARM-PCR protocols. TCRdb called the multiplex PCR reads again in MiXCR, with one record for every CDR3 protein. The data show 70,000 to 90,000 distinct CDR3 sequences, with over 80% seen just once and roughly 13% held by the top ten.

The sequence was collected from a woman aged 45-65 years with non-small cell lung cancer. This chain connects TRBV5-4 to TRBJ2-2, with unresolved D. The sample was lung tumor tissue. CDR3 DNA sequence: TGTGCCAGCAGCTTGGCTGGGGTGAACACCTGGGAGCTGTTTCTT. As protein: CASSLAGVNTWELFL.